Below are 27 T cell receptor beta chains sequenced from a single sample in a study of cytomegalovirus exposure and HLA in healthy donors. In the PCR, 60 Vbeta and 13 Jbeta primers were used. This table comes from immunoSEQ multiplex PCR, and its TCRdb copy is limited to in-frame clones, with some not included. Of about 130,000 clones detected, around 78% appear once; the ten largest clones hold around 1.8%. The sequencing input was PBMCs. These receptor sequences come from a woman aged 45 to 65 in good health and CMV-seronegative.

This clone was recorded only once. The rearrangement links TRBV6-4 to TRBJ1-2; D remains unclear. The V end was cut by 3 bases, the J end by 8 bases, with 22 bases between. This CDR3 comprises 16 residues. Germline V lookup: CDR1 MRHNA, CDR2 SNTAGT. CDR3 region: CASSESAPSSSRGYTF. CDR3 in DNA: TGTGCCAGCAGTGAATCAGCGCCGAGCAGTTCACGGGGCTACACCTTC.

The chain combines TRBV28 with TRBJ2-5, with TRBD1 as a possible D gene (6 bases). Germline values: CDR1 MDHEN, CDR2 SYDVKM. There are 15 residues in the CDR3. V lost 7 bases, J lost 0 bases, and 15 bases lay in between. The CDR3 sequence: CASMRPGEYQETQYF. The CDR3, as DNA: TGTGCCAGCATGAGGCCAGGGGAGTACCAAGAGACCCAGTACTTC.

The J gene is TRBJ2-3, the V gene TRBV4-3; TRBD1 is a possible D gene (5 bases). Germline lookup yields CDR1 LGHNA and CDR2 YSLEER. This CDR3 is 13 amino acids long. Trimming cost V 2 bases and J 4 bases, with 7 bases left between them. The CDR3 sequence: CASSQRGSDTQYF. CDR3 nucleotides: TGCGCCAGCAGCCAAAGGGGTTCAGATACGCAGTATTTT.

The chain joins TRBV5-1 to TRBJ1-3, with TRBD1 as a possible D gene (5 bases). This CDR3 region has 15 residues. Trimming took off 4 bases at V and 4 bases at J, with 15 bases between the two ends. Germline loops: CDR1 SGHRS, CDR2 YFSETQ. CDR3 amino acids: CASSRVAGEGNTIYF. In DNA, the CDR3 is TGCGCCAGCAGCCGAGTGGCGGGGGAAGGAAACACCATATATTTT.

V usage is TRBV19 and J usage is TRBJ2-2, with D unresolved. The CDR3 sequence is 12 residues long. Trimming pared 4 bases from V and 6 bases from J, leaving 6 bases between. The germline V gene encodes CDR1 LNHDA and CDR2 SQIVND (reference sequence). The CDR3 region has the DNA TGTGCCAGTAGTAGGGCGCCCGGGGAGCTGTTTTTT. Its translation is CASSRAPGELFF.

This clone was recorded only once. Written as DNA, the CDR3 is TGTGCCAGCAGCTTAGACCCACGGGGGGATACGCAGTATTTT. It is translated as CASSLDPRGDTQYF. The gene calls are TRBV7-2 and TRBJ2-3, with D perhaps TRBD2 (6 bases). Germline-derived CDR1 and CDR2 are SGHTA and FQGNSA. Between the trimmed V and J ends, which lost 1 base and 6 bases, there was a span of 11 bases. The CDR3 loop spans 14 amino acids.

The chain carries TRBV14 and TRBJ2-2, with 7 bases matching TRBD1. The CDR3 consists of 18 residues. Germline values: CDR1 SGHDN, CDR2 FVKESK. V gave up 5 bases and J gave up 6 bases; unmatched junction bases: 18. CDR3 bases: TGTGCCAGCAGCTCCCGAGGGGGCCGAGGGGAGAGGGCCGGGGAGCTGTTTTTT. Translating it yields CASSSRGGRGERAGELFF.

The gene calls are TRBV7-3 and TRBJ2-3; 11 bases match TRBD2. This CDR3 comprises 16 residues. J gave up 2 bases and V 2 bases, and 3 bases lay outside the gene matches. Per germline, CDR1 SGHTA and CDR2 FQGTGA. In DNA, the CDR3 is TGTGCCAGCAGCTTATTAGCGGGAGGGTCCACAGATACGCAGTATTTT. Translating gives CASSLLAGGSTDTQYF.

This chain links TRBV6-5 with TRBJ1-2; 7 positions agree with TRBD1. Per germline, CDR1 MNHEY and CDR2 SVGAGI. V trimming: 6 bases; J trimming: 8 bases; junction bases outside the gene matches: 9. The CDR3 length is 13 residues. The CDR3 sequence: CASRAQGNAGYTF. CDR3 DNA: TGTGCCAGCAGGGCACAGGGGAACGCGGGCTACACCTTC.

The rearrangement uses TRBV4-3 and TRBJ2-2; 9 bases line up with TRBD1. The V segment lost 1 base and the J segment 6 bases; nucleotides outside the gene matches: 9. Germline lookup yields CDR1 LGHNA and CDR2 YSLEER. The CDR3 runs to 17 residues. CDR3 nucleotide sequence: TGCGCCAGCAGCCAAGCAGACAGGGGGATCTGGGCCGGGGAGCTGTTTTTT. Residues: CASSQADRGIWAGELFF.

The chain combines TRBV9 with TRBJ1-1; tentatively, D is TRBD1 (6 bases). This CDR3 contains 13 residues. CDR1 is SGDLS, CDR2 YYNGEE, per germline. Trimming cost V 4 bases and J 0 bases, with 7 bases left between them. The CDR3 region has the DNA TGTGCCAGCAGCCAGGGGATGAACACTGAAGCTTTCTTT. Protein: CASSQGMNTEAFF. Full variable domain (missing parts from reference TRBV9 and TRBJ1-1): DSGVTQTPKHLITATGQRVTLRCSPRSGDLSVYWYQQSLDQGLQFLIQYYNGEERAKGNILERFSAQQFPDLHSELNLSSLELGDSALYFCASSQGMNTEAFFGQGTRLTVV.

V is TRBV19 and J is TRBJ2-1, with 11 bases fitting TRBD2. Trimming cost V 2 bases and J 5 bases; bases outside gene matches: 5. From germline, CDR1 is LNHDA and CDR2 SQIVND (reference sequence). The CDR3 is 16 residues long. CDR3 coding DNA: TGTGCCAGTAGTATAAGGACTAGCGGGCGGCACAATGAGCAGTTCTTC. It specifies CASSIRTSGRHNEQFF. Based on the CDR3 plus reference TRBV19 and TRBJ2-1, the full variable domain is DGGITQSPKYLFRKEGQNVTLSCEQNLNHDAMYWYRQDPGQGLRLIYYSQIVNDFQKGDIAEGYSVSREKKESFPLTVTSAQKNPTAFYLCASSIRTSGRHNEQFFGPGTRLTVL.

The rearrangement uses TRBV5-1 and TRBJ2-7; D possibly corresponds to TRBD1 (6 bases). Looked up from germline, CDR1 is SGHRS and CDR2 is YFSETQ. The germline V and J ends were trimmed by 0 bases and 6 bases, with 10 bases remaining between them. The CDR3 contains 13 residues. CDR3 protein: CASSLARGVEQYF. The CDR3 DNA sequence: TGCGCCAGCAGCTTGGCCAGGGGAGTCGAGCAGTACTTC.

The genes are TRBV11-2 and TRBJ2-7, with 9 bases that match TRBD1. This CDR3 contains 13 residues. Germline trimming cut 5 bases from V and 6 bases from J; bases unmatched to any gene: 5. The germline CDR1 and CDR2 sequences are SGHAT and FQNNGV. CDR3 sequence: CASSLTDRGEQYV. The CDR3 coding sequence is TGTGCCAGCAGCCTAACGGACAGGGGCGAGCAGTACGTC.

A few counts support this clone. The genes are TRBV5-1 and TRBJ1-1; 7 nucleotides match TRBD1. V lost 3 bases, J lost 1 base, and 0 bases stayed unmatched. This CDR3 spans 13 amino acids. CDR1 SGHRS and CDR2 YFSETQ come from the germline V gene. In nucleotides, the CDR3 is TGCGCCAGCAGCTGGGACAGGAACACTGAAGCTTTCTTT. Its protein is CASSWDRNTEAFF.

The V gene is TRBV7-3, the J gene TRBJ1-4, with 7 bases that match TRBD1. Germline trimming cut 1 base from V and 2 bases from J; bases unmatched to any gene: 10. The CDR3 length is 18 residues. The germline V gene has CDR1 SGHTA and CDR2 FQGTGA. The CDR3 loop is CASSLNPVTGITNEKLFF. DNA for the CDR3: TGTGCCAGCAGCTTAAATCCGGTGACAGGGATTACTAATGAAAAACTGTTTTTT.

This chain uses TRBV29-1 with TRBJ1-4; D is undetermined. V lost 4 bases and J 3 bases, leaving 9 bases between the germline ends. Germline CDR1 reads SQVTM; CDR2 reads ANQGSEA. This CDR3 is built from 13 residues. The CDR3 DNA reads as TGCAGCGTTGCGAGGAGACCTAATGAAAAACTGTTTTTT. Its protein is CSVARRPNEKLFF.

The chain recombines TRBV15 with TRBJ1-5; D remains ambiguous. The CDR3 is made up of 14 amino acids. CDR1 LNHNV and CDR2 YYDKDF come from the germline V gene (reference sequence). V was trimmed by 5 bases and J by 7 bases, leaving 15 bases between them. CDR3 protein: CATSLPTRDQPQHF. CDR3 sequence (DNA): TGTGCCACCAGCCTTCCTACTAGAGACCAGCCCCAGCATTTT. Complete variable domain (other parts from reference TRBV15 and TRBJ1-5): DAMVIQNPRYQVTQFGKPVTLSCSQTLNHNVMYWYQQKSSQAPKLLFHYYDKDFNNEADTPDNFQSRRPNTSFCFLDIRSPGLGDTAMYLCATSLPTRDQPQHFGDGTRLSIL.

This clone was detected a few times. This chain connects TRBV7-9 to TRBJ1-2, with D unresolved. V was cut by 5 bases and J by 7 bases, with 14 bases left in between. CDR1 SEHNR and CDR2 FQNEAQ come from the germline V gene (reference sequence). The length of the CDR3 is 13 residues. CDR3 protein: CASSPYPSIGYTF. The DNA for the CDR3 is TGTGCCAGCAGCCCATATCCATCTATTGGCTACACCTTC.

V and J are TRBV19 and TRBJ1-1; D gene unclear. Per the germline V gene, CDR1 is LNHDA and CDR2 is SQIVND (reference sequence). This CDR3 spans 14 amino acids. Trimming shortened V by 6 bases and J by 0 bases, and 11 bases separated the two germline ends. The CDR3 DNA is TGTGCCAGTAGGTTGGAGGGAATGAACACTGAAGCTTTCTTT. Translation gives CASRLEGMNTEAFF.

CDR3 bases: TGTGCCAGCAGCAGGGCGGGGGAAGATACGCAGTATTTT. This translates into CASSRAGEDTQYF. The chain is built from TRBV9 and TRBJ2-3; TRBD2 aligns across 7 bases. The CDR3 contains 13 residues. CDR1 is SGDLS, CDR2 YYNGEE, per germline. J was trimmed by 5 bases and V by 4 bases; bases with no gene match: 4.

The chain employs TRBV5-1 and TRBJ2-3; 9 bases map to TRBD2. J lost 5 bases, V lost 6 bases, and 7 bases had no gene match. CDR1 is SGHRS, CDR2 YFSETQ, per germline. The CDR3 consists of 14 residues. CDR3 sequence: CASTLGGGEDTQYF. The CDR3 nucleotides read TGCGCCAGCACCCTAGGCGGGGGGGAAGATACGCAGTATTTT.

The chain has TRBV27 and TRBJ2-3; 9 nucleotides match TRBD1. The V gene's germline CDR1 is MNHEY and CDR2 SMNVEV (reference sequence). This CDR3 has 16 amino acids. The V and J ends lost 6 bases and 5 bases, in that order; junction bases with no gene match: 12. CDR3 sequence: CASSYLPGQGGDTQYF. CDR3 nucleotides: TGTGCCAGCAGCTATCTTCCGGGACAGGGCGGAGATACGCAGTATTTT.

J is TRBJ1-1 and V is TRBV19, with TRBD1 as a possible D gene (5 bases). The CDR3 length is 15 residues. CDR1 and CDR2 from the germline V gene are LNHDA and SQIVND (reference sequence). Trimming cost V 5 bases and J 1 base, with 14 bases left between them. The DNA of the CDR3 is TGTGCCAGTAGTTCCCCGAGGACACCGAACACTGAAGCTTTCTTT. This codes for CASSSPRTPNTEAFF.

The rearrangement joins TRBV7-9 to TRBJ1-1; D might be TRBD1 (5 bases). V lost 0 bases and J lost 1, with 15 bases in between. The CDR3 runs 17 residues. Germline V gene data show CDR1 as SEHNR and CDR2 as FQNEAQ (reference sequence). The CDR3 protein is CASSLARGGGRNTEAFF. CDR3 nucleotide sequence: TGTGCCAGCAGCTTAGCACGGGGGGGTGGTAGGAACACTGAAGCTTTCTTT.

This rearrangement joins TRBV19 to TRBJ1-1; the match to TRBD1 covers 7 bases. V dropped 7 bases and J dropped 4; count of bases not matched to a gene: 9. Germline V gives CDR1 LNHDA, CDR2 SQIVND (reference sequence). CDR3 length: 14 amino acids. The CDR3 spells CASTSGPGGTEAFF. The DNA of the CDR3 is TGTGCCAGTACCTCAGGGCCAGGGGGCACTGAAGCTTTCTTT.

The chain links TRBV28 to TRBJ2-7, with D possibly being TRBD2 (6 bases). V was cut by 11 bases and J by 0 bases, with 17 bases left in between. This CDR3 is 14 amino acids long. Germline V gene data show CDR1 as MDHEN and CDR2 as SYDVKM. CDR3 DNA sequence: TGTGCCGGCGGGGCGATGCTTGGCTCCTACGAGCAGTACTTC. As protein: CAGGAMLGSYEQYF.